Listed below are T cell receptor beta chains from one sample, sequenced in a study of blood T cell repertoires in COVID-19. The protocol was immunoSEQ multiplex PCR, while the TCRdb copy is restricted to in-frame clones and leaves out a portion. This sample yields approximately 69,000 clones, of which roughly 86% are seen a single time; more than 25% belongs to the top ten. The sample taken for sequencing was peripheral blood. All receptors come from a man in his forties or fifties with acute or convalescent COVID-19. CDR3s include the opening cysteine and the closing phenylalanine or tryptophan. Each record gives: J gene, D gene, clone size, V gene, CDR3 DNA, CDR3 protein. D genes are given only for firm matches. Clone size appears in some rows only: once, few, many, or a class for an expanded clone.

j_gene: TRBJ2-1
d_gene: TRBD2
abundance: -
v_gene: TRBV6-1
CDR3nt: TGTGCCAGCAGTGAATCAGGAGGAGCGGGGGGGGGAAATGAGCAGTTCTTC
CDR3aa: CASSESGGAGGGNEQFF

j_gene: TRBJ2-2
d_gene: -
abundance: once
v_gene: TRBV4-1
CDR3nt: TGCGCCAGCAGCTCCCGAGGGAACACCGGGGAGCTGTTTTTT
CDR3aa: CASSSRGNTGELFF

j_gene: TRBJ2-1
d_gene: TRBD2
abundance: -
v_gene: TRBV3-1/TRBV3-2
CDR3nt: TGTGCCAGCAGCCAAAACACTGGCGGGCTAGCGGTTGAGCAGTTCTTC
CDR3aa: CASSQNTGGLAVEQFF

j_gene: TRBJ2-4
d_gene: -
abundance: -
v_gene: TRBV29-1
CDR3nt: TGCAGCGTTGAAAAGGGGAACTATGACAAAAACATTCAGTACTTC
CDR3aa: CSVEKGNYDKNIQYF

j_gene: TRBJ1-6
d_gene: TRBD1
abundance: -
v_gene: TRBV28
CDR3nt: TGTGCCAGCAGTCTCCAGGGGGCTTGGAATTCACCCCTCCACTTT
CDR3aa: CASSLQGAWNSPLHF

j_gene: TRBJ2-1
d_gene: TRBD2
abundance: -
v_gene: TRBV5-1
CDR3nt: TGCGCCAGCAGCCCGGGACTAGCCATCGGGGATGAGCAGTTCTTC
CDR3aa: CASSPGLAIGDEQFF

j_gene: TRBJ2-7
d_gene: -
abundance: -
v_gene: TRBV6-5
CDR3nt: TGTGCCAGCAGCAAAGCCTCGGGACACCTTTACGAGCAGTACTTC
CDR3aa: CASSKASGHLYEQYF

j_gene: TRBJ2-7
d_gene: -
abundance: once
v_gene: TRBV21-1
CDR3nt: TGTGCCAAGACAGCAGGGTCTGAGCAGTACTTC
CDR3aa: CAKTAGSEQYF

j_gene: TRBJ2-7
d_gene: TRBD2
abundance: -
v_gene: TRBV3-1/TRBV3-2
CDR3nt: TGTGCCAGCAGCCTCTCTAGCGGGGGAAGCTACGAGCAGTACTTC
CDR3aa: CASSLSSGGSYEQYF

j_gene: TRBJ1-4
d_gene: -
abundance: -
v_gene: TRBV4-1
CDR3nt: TGCGCCAGCAGCCGTGAAGAGGGTGAAAAACTGTTTTTT
CDR3aa: CASSREEGEKLFF

j_gene: TRBJ2-1
d_gene: -
abundance: -
v_gene: TRBV3-1/TRBV3-2
CDR3nt: TGTGCCAGCAGACTAGGGGGGGGTTATGAGCAGTTCTTC
CDR3aa: CASRLGGGYEQFF

j_gene: TRBJ1-1
d_gene: TRBD1
abundance: -
v_gene: TRBV4-1
CDR3nt: TGCGCCAGCAGCCAAGATAACAGGGGGCGTCGGACTGAAGCTTTCTTT
CDR3aa: CASSQDNRGRRTEAFF

j_gene: TRBJ2-1
d_gene: TRBD2
abundance: -
v_gene: TRBV28
CDR3nt: TGTGCCAGCAGTCGGGGGGGCCGGTCGTACAATGAGCAGTTCTTC
CDR3aa: CASSRGGRSYNEQFF

j_gene: TRBJ2-7
d_gene: TRBD1
abundance: -
v_gene: TRBV13
CDR3nt: TGTGCCAGCAGCTGGACCGACAGGGGTGCCGAGCAGTACTTC
CDR3aa: CASSWTDRGAEQYF

j_gene: TRBJ1-2
d_gene: TRBD1
abundance: -
v_gene: TRBV27
CDR3nt: TGTGCCAGCAGCCGTAACGCGCCAGGGGGAGGCTATGGCTACACCTTC
CDR3aa: CASSRNAPGGGYGYTF

j_gene: TRBJ1-2
d_gene: TRBD1
abundance: -
v_gene: TRBV7-9
CDR3nt: TGTGCCAGCAGCTTAGGGACAGGGATTAACTATGGCTACACCTTC
CDR3aa: CASSLGTGINYGYTF

j_gene: TRBJ1-2
d_gene: TRBD1
abundance: -
v_gene: TRBV7-2
CDR3nt: TGTGCCAGCAGCGATTCGGGACAGGGATACTATGGCTACACCTTC
CDR3aa: CASSDSGQGYYGYTF

j_gene: TRBJ2-2
d_gene: TRBD1
abundance: -
v_gene: TRBV2
CDR3nt: TGTGCCAGCAGCGGACAGGGGGCCTCGGTCGGGGAGCTGTTTTTT
CDR3aa: CASSGQGASVGELFF

j_gene: TRBJ1-3
d_gene: -
abundance: -
v_gene: TRBV30
CDR3nt: TGTGCCGGGGATACACAATTAAACACCATATATTTT
CDR3aa: CAGDTQLNTIYF

j_gene: TRBJ2-5
d_gene: TRBD1
abundance: -
v_gene: TRBV5-1
CDR3nt: TGCGCCAGCAGCTCCGGACAGGGGGGAGAGACCCAGTACTTC
CDR3aa: CASSSGQGGETQYF

j_gene: TRBJ1-2
d_gene: TRBD1
abundance: once
v_gene: TRBV6-5
CDR3nt: TGTGCCAGCACCCCAGGGACAGGCTCCTTTGGCTACACCTTC
CDR3aa: CASTPGTGSFGYTF

j_gene: TRBJ1-5
d_gene: -
abundance: -
v_gene: TRBV6-5
CDR3nt: TGTGCCAGCAGTTACTCATGGAGTCAGCCCCAGCATTTT
CDR3aa: CASSYSWSQPQHF

j_gene: TRBJ2-7
d_gene: -
abundance: -
v_gene: TRBV7-2
CDR3nt: TGTGCCAGCAGCCCCGACGGACTCTCCTACGAGCAGTACTTC
CDR3aa: CASSPDGLSYEQYF

j_gene: TRBJ2-3
d_gene: TRBD2
abundance: -
v_gene: TRBV10-1
CDR3nt: TGCGCCAGCAGTAGCGGGGGGACTCTCACAGATACGCAGTATTTT
CDR3aa: CASSSGGTLTDTQYF

j_gene: TRBJ1-5
d_gene: -
abundance: -
v_gene: TRBV7-8
CDR3nt: TGTGCCAGCAGCTTAGCAGGACAAAACAATCAGCCCCAGCATTTT
CDR3aa: CASSLAGQNNQPQHF

j_gene: TRBJ1-4
d_gene: -
abundance: -
v_gene: TRBV5-1
CDR3nt: TGCGCCAGCAGCTTGGCCGGGAGGCAGGGAGAAAAACTGTTTTTT
CDR3aa: CASSLAGRQGEKLFF

j_gene: TRBJ1-2
d_gene: -
abundance: -
v_gene: TRBV28
CDR3nt: TGTGCCAGCAGTTATAGGGGCTATGGCTACACCTTC
CDR3aa: CASSYRGYGYTF

j_gene: TRBJ2-7
d_gene: -
abundance: -
v_gene: TRBV21-1
CDR3nt: TGTGCCAGCAGCAAACCCACAGGGGCCTACGAGCAGTACTTC
CDR3aa: CASSKPTGAYEQYF

j_gene: TRBJ1-3
d_gene: -
abundance: -
v_gene: TRBV27
CDR3nt: TGTGCCAGCAGTCCCACAGGCAGCCGCCGCTCTGGAAACACCATATATTTT
CDR3aa: CASSPTGSRRSGNTIYF

j_gene: TRBJ2-7
d_gene: -
abundance: once
v_gene: TRBV6-5
CDR3nt: TGTGCCAGCAGTTACTCGGCAGGGGAATCCTACGAGCAGTACTTC
CDR3aa: CASSYSAGESYEQYF

j_gene: TRBJ1-1
d_gene: -
abundance: -
v_gene: TRBV19
CDR3nt: TGTGCCAGTAGTATAGACTACGGCTCCCCTCGGGGGAAAGCTTTCTTT
CDR3aa: CASSIDYGSPRGKAFF

j_gene: TRBJ1-1
d_gene: TRBD1
abundance: -
v_gene: TRBV7-3
CDR3nt: TGTGCCAGCAGCCCGACAGGGGGAACTGAAGCTTTCTTT
CDR3aa: CASSPTGGTEAFF

j_gene: TRBJ2-2
d_gene: -
abundance: -
v_gene: TRBV3-1/TRBV3-2
CDR3nt: TGTGCCAGCAGCCCACAGGGCCGGGAGCTGTTTTTT
CDR3aa: CASSPQGRELFF

j_gene: TRBJ2-2
d_gene: TRBD1
abundance: -
v_gene: TRBV27
CDR3nt: TGTGCCAGCAGCGACAGGGCCAAAGTCCCCGGGGAGCTGTTTTTT
CDR3aa: CASSDRAKVPGELFF

j_gene: TRBJ2-3
d_gene: TRBD2
abundance: -
v_gene: TRBV13
CDR3nt: TGTGCCAGCAGATTGGGGTTCGGGGGGGCTAGCACAGATACGCAGTATTTT
CDR3aa: CASRLGFGGASTDTQYF

j_gene: TRBJ1-4
d_gene: TRBD1
abundance: -
v_gene: TRBV29-1
CDR3nt: TGCAGCGTTGAAGGGACAGGGATTAATGAAAAACTGTTTTTT
CDR3aa: CSVEGTGINEKLFF

j_gene: TRBJ2-7
d_gene: -
abundance: few
v_gene: TRBV3-1/TRBV3-2
CDR3nt: TGTGCCAGTAGTCTTAATGCCTACGAGCAGTACTTC
CDR3aa: CASSLNAYEQYF

j_gene: TRBJ2-3
d_gene: -
abundance: -
v_gene: TRBV3-1/TRBV3-2
CDR3nt: TGTGCCAGCAGCCAAGGGCCTACTAGCTCGGATACGCAGTATTTT
CDR3aa: CASSQGPTSSDTQYF

j_gene: TRBJ1-1
d_gene: TRBD1
abundance: -
v_gene: TRBV5-4
CDR3nt: TGTGCCAACAGCTTGCCCGGGACAGCAAACACTGAAGCTTTCTTT
CDR3aa: CANSLPGTANTEAFF

j_gene: TRBJ2-7
d_gene: -
abundance: -
v_gene: TRBV6-6
CDR3nt: TGTGCCAGCAACCCGAGACAGGTTTTCTACGAGCAGTACTTC
CDR3aa: CASNPRQVFYEQYF

j_gene: TRBJ2-6
d_gene: -
abundance: -
v_gene: TRBV29-1
CDR3nt: TGCAGCGTTGAACGGTCGGGAGGGGGCGAGGCTGGGGCCAACGTCCTGACTTTC
CDR3aa: CSVERSGGGEAGANVLTF

j_gene: TRBJ2-7
d_gene: -
abundance: -
v_gene: TRBV27
CDR3nt: TGTGCCAGCAGCTCGCCAGGGGACTCCTACGAGCAGTACTTC
CDR3aa: CASSSPGDSYEQYF

j_gene: TRBJ2-5
d_gene: -
abundance: -
v_gene: TRBV6-6
CDR3nt: TGTGCCAGCAGTTACACCTTACAGGGTTTAAGGGAGACCCAGTACTTC
CDR3aa: CASSYTLQGLRETQYF

j_gene: TRBJ1-3
d_gene: TRBD1
abundance: -
v_gene: TRBV3-1/TRBV3-2
CDR3nt: TGTGCCAGCAGCCAAGTCCAACAGGGGATTGGAGGAAACACCATATATTTT
CDR3aa: CASSQVQQGIGGNTIYF

j_gene: TRBJ2-7
d_gene: -
abundance: -
v_gene: TRBV11-2
CDR3nt: TGTGCCAGCAGCTTAGGGAGGTTCGAGCAGTACTTC
CDR3aa: CASSLGRFEQYF

j_gene: TRBJ1-2
d_gene: -
abundance: once
v_gene: TRBV6-5
CDR3nt: TGTGCCAGCAGTTACTCTTTCCAGTCCCGCTATGGCTACACCTTC
CDR3aa: CASSYSFQSRYGYTF

j_gene: TRBJ2-1
d_gene: TRBD2
abundance: -
v_gene: TRBV7-8
CDR3nt: TGTGCCAGCAGCCCCCAGCGGGGGGCCCTGAGCTCCTACAATGAGCAGTTCTTC
CDR3aa: CASSPQRGALSSYNEQFF

j_gene: TRBJ2-3
d_gene: TRBD2
abundance: -
v_gene: TRBV24-1
CDR3nt: TGTGCCACCAGTGATCCTATAGCGGGGGGGCCAGATACGCAGTATTTT
CDR3aa: CATSDPIAGGPDTQYF

j_gene: TRBJ2-7
d_gene: TRBD1
abundance: -
v_gene: TRBV4-1
CDR3nt: TGCGCCAGCAGCCTAGGACAGGGGGCGCGGGAGCAGTACTTC
CDR3aa: CASSLGQGAREQYF

j_gene: TRBJ2-3
d_gene: -
abundance: -
v_gene: TRBV7-3
CDR3nt: TGTGCCAGCAGCCTCACGACTAGTGCCGCGCAGTATTTT
CDR3aa: CASSLTTSAAQYF

j_gene: TRBJ2-7
d_gene: -
abundance: -
v_gene: TRBV18
CDR3nt: TGTGCCAGCTCACCTGGGGCAGGGGTATCCTACGAGCAGTACTTC
CDR3aa: CASSPGAGVSYEQYF

j_gene: TRBJ1-5
d_gene: TRBD1
abundance: -
v_gene: TRBV6-5
CDR3nt: TGTGCCAGCAGTAATACAGGGGTGGGCAATCAGCCCCAGCATTTT
CDR3aa: CASSNTGVGNQPQHF

j_gene: TRBJ2-6
d_gene: -
abundance: -
v_gene: TRBV30
CDR3nt: TGTGCCTTCTTATCTGGGGCCAACGTCCTGACTTTC
CDR3aa: CAFLSGANVLTF